The sequence of this T cell receptor beta chain was determined in a study of T cell repertoires in cytomegalovirus infection. On this clonotype: Its target is unknown.

TCRdb independently ran MiXCR on the reads; one entry per CDR3 protein. This table holds 350,000 to 400,000 distinct CDR3 sequences, roughly 34% found once. Germline CDR1 MDHEN, CDR2 SYDVKM. Trimming took 0 bases from V and 7 from J, leaving 16 bases between them. The CDR3 has 16 amino acids. Sequencing was performed on cultured PBMCs, taken from culture after CMV antigen stimulation. This sequence joins TRBV28 and TRBJ1-5, with D perhaps TRBD1 (6 bases). The source of this sequence is a human donor in good health (CMV status not recorded). Some clones in this sample may be carry-over from other donors' samples. The CDR3 here is CASSLCCRGPEQPQHF. The CDR3 nucleotides read TGTGCCAGCAGTTTATGCTGCAGGGGACCGGAACAGCCCCAGCATTTT.